The following is a T cell receptor beta chain sequence with its context. Participants were aged roughly 18 to 90 years, lived in around 22 US areas, and enrolled virtually. Cohort 3 recovered donors had two negative PCRs, clearance, or symptom resolution. The authors' processing: From reference gene primer amplification, estimates of nucleated cell counts were derived. The repertoire was sequenced with immunoSEQ multiplex PCR; TCRdb's copy has only in-frame clones and lacks some. V and J calls and clone size are as listed in that table; D and trimming were resolved from the DNA. The data contain a few hundred thousand clones, 80% to 90% of them singletons. The data derive from a study of blood T cell repertoires in COVID-19. In the study overall: Sample material is recorded as cDNA or gDNA derived from T cells, B-cell-depleted T cells, or PBMCs.

This CDR3 region has 15 residues. The germline V and J ends were trimmed by 1 base and 0 bases, with 10 bases remaining between them. Germline CDR1 and CDR2: SGHAT and FQNNGV. Sequencing was carried out using PBMCs or T cells enriched from blood (not recorded which). The chain employs TRBV11-2 and TRBJ2-7; D not certain. This receptor was identified in a woman between 18 and 29 years old who had recovered from COVID-19. The CDR3 protein is CASSLGPGSSYEQYF. The CDR3 DNA sequence: TGTGCCAGCAGCTTAGGCCCAGGAAGCTCCTACGAGCAGTACTTC.